The 23 T cell receptor beta chains below were found in one sample sequenced in a study of cytomegalovirus exposure and HLA in healthy donors. The PCR was carried out with 60 Vbeta primers and 13 Jbeta primers. Generated by immunoSEQ multiplex PCR, the TCRdb table keeps only in-frame clones and is missing some. The data contain fewer than 150,000 clones, around 70% of them singletons. The source material was PBMCs. Every receptor here comes from a woman aged 25 to 39 in good health and CMV-seronegative.

This clone occurred a few times. V and J are TRBV11-2 and TRBJ1-2, with a possible D match to TRBD1 (5 bases). The CDR3 spans 11 residues. V was pared by 5 bases and J by 7 bases, with 8 bases between. Germline V gives CDR1 SGHAT, CDR2 FQNNGV. In nucleotides, the CDR3 is TGTGCCAGCAGCCAAGGGGCTGGCTACACCTTC. Its protein is CASSQGAGYTF.

The chain combines TRBV2 with TRBJ1-1; D remains unclear. Germline-derived CDR1 and CDR2 are SNHLY and FYNNEI. The CDR3 contains 14 residues. V lost 10 bases to trimming and J lost 4 bases, with 19 bases between them. CDR3 sequence: CATGGQNLSTEAFF. The CDR3 DNA is TGTGCCACCGGAGGGCAGAATTTGAGCACTGAAGCTTTCTTT.

The rearrangement links TRBV5-6 to TRBJ1-2, with TRBD1 matching 8 bases. The V gene end was trimmed by 6 bases and the J gene end by 2 bases; junction bases not matched to a gene: 6. CDR1 and CDR2 (germline): SGHDT, YYEEEE. CDR3 length equals 14 residues. CDR3 loop: CASTGQGKNYGYTF. Here the CDR3 DNA reads TGTGCCAGCACAGGACAGGGCAAAAACTATGGCTACACCTTC.

The V and J genes are TRBV5-6 and TRBJ1-6; D possibly corresponds to TRBD1 (6 bases). Germline V CDR1 and CDR2: SGHDT, YYEEEE. The CDR3 spans 14 residues. V was clipped by 3 bases and J by 10 bases, with 14 bases between them. CDR3 sequence: CASSYSGESSPLHF. The CDR3 DNA reads TGTGCCAGCAGCTACTCAGGGGAAAGCTCACCCCTCCACTTT.

This clone showed up just once. V is TRBV15 and J is TRBJ2-1, with 12 bases matching TRBD2. Germline V gene lookup returns CDR1 LNHNV and CDR2 YYDKDF (reference sequence). The CDR3 runs 16 residues. The V segment lost 0 bases and the J segment 10 bases; nucleotides outside the gene matches: 7. This CDR3 is CATSRDRLGLAGEQFF. The DNA for the CDR3 is TGTGCCACCAGCAGAGATAGATTAGGACTAGCGGGAGAGCAGTTCTTC.

The chain combines TRBV5-1 with TRBJ2-7; D gene ambiguous. The V end was cut by 0 bases, the J end by 0 bases, with 7 bases between. CDR3 length equals 14 residues. Germline-derived CDR1 and CDR2 are SGHRS and YFSETQ. The CDR3 loop reads CASSLEQNSYEQYF. CDR3 DNA sequence: TGCGCCAGCAGCTTGGAACAGAACTCCTACGAGCAGTACTTC.

This clone was counted only a few times. V is TRBV28 and J is TRBJ2-7, with D maybe TRBD2 (5 bases). V lost 6 bases and J 7 bases, leaving 16 bases between the germline ends. There are 13 residues in the CDR3. Germline values: CDR1 MDHEN, CDR2 SYDVKM. DNA for the CDR3: TGTGCCAGCAGCTTAGGATGGGAGAATGAGCAGTACTTC. Protein: CASSLGWENEQYF.

The chain uses TRBV2 and TRBJ1-2; unclear D gene. V gave up 3 bases and J gave up 4 bases, with 12 bases separating them. Looked up from germline, CDR1 is SNHLY and CDR2 is FYNNEI. CDR3 length: 14 residues. This chain's CDR3 is CASSEVAGLYGYTF. Here the CDR3 DNA reads TGTGCCAGCAGTGAGGTAGCAGGACTCTATGGCTACACCTTC. Complete variable domain (other parts from reference TRBV2 and TRBJ1-2): EPEVTQTPSHQVTQMGQEVILRCVPISNHLYFYWYRQILGQKVEFLVSFYNNEISEKSEIFDDQFSVERPDGSNFTLKIRSTKLEDSAMYFCASSEVAGLYGYTFGSGTRLTVV.

The chain uses TRBV7-8 and TRBJ2-5; D gene ambiguous. Trimming shortened V by 3 bases and J by 2 bases, and 4 bases separated the two germline ends. Germline loops: CDR1 SGHVS, CDR2 FQNEAQ. The CDR3 consists of 12 residues. In nucleotides, the CDR3 is TGTGCCAGCAGCTTCCTTCAAGAGACCCAGTACTTC. It is translated as CASSFLQETQYF.

This clone came up once. The rearrangement joins TRBV6-5 to TRBJ2-1; tentatively, D is TRBD2 (7 bases). V lost 0 bases and J 0 bases, leaving 9 bases between the germline ends. CDR3 length: 16 amino acids. CDR1 is MNHEY, CDR2 SVGAGI, per germline. CDR3 nucleotide sequence: TGTGCCAGCAGTTACTCGGGGGGGCTCTCCTACAATGAGCAGTTCTTC. Translated, it gives CASSYSGGLSYNEQFF.

The chain combines TRBV27 with TRBJ2-5, with D maybe TRBD2 (5 bases). The last part of the DNA fits TRBJ2-7 better; the J call may be wrong. Germline V gene lookup returns CDR1 MNHEY and CDR2 SMNVEV (reference sequence). The CDR3 sequence is 14 residues long. The DNA for the CDR3 is TGTGCCAGCAGTAGGGTGGGAGACCCCTACGAGCAGTACTTC. Translating gives CASSRVGDPYEQYF.

V gene TRBV20-1 combines with J gene TRBJ2-1; no clear D. Trimming shortened V by 7 bases and J by 3 bases, and 7 bases separated the two germline ends. There are 11 residues in the CDR3. Germline loops: CDR1 DFQATT, CDR2 SNEGSKA (reference sequence). CDR3 DNA: TGCAGTGTCGAGTACTACAATGAGCAGTTCTTC. Translated, it gives CSVEYYNEQFF.

The chain employs TRBV2 and TRBJ2-7; D is ambiguous. Germline-derived CDR1 and CDR2 are SNHLY and FYNNEI. V lost 7 bases and J lost 3, with 10 bases in between. The CDR3 is 12 residues long. CDR3: CASTYRVYEQYF. CDR3 coding DNA: TGTGCCAGCACCTACAGAGTCTACGAGCAGTACTTC. The full variable domain, completed using reference TRBV2 and TRBJ2-7, is EPEVTQTPSHQVTQMGQEVILRCVPISNHLYFYWYRQILGQKVEFLVSFYNNEISEKSEIFDDQFSVERPDGSNFTLKIRSTKLEDSAMYFCASTYRVYEQYFGPGTRLTVT.

There are a few counts of this clone. An end of the junction does not agree with germline; a read error may underlie this. The chain recombines TRBV7-9 with TRBJ1-2; TRBD1 is a possible D gene (5 bases). Germline assignment: CDR1 SEHNR and CDR2 FQNEAQ (reference sequence). The CDR3 extends over 15 amino acids. The CDR3 DNA sequence: TGTTCCAGCAGCTCAGGAAGGAGACAGTTCTATGGCTACACCTTC. As protein: CSSSSGRRQFYGYTF.

V gene TRBV28 combines with J gene TRBJ1-5, with 8 nucleotides matching TRBD1. The J segment lost 3 bases and the V segment lost 6 bases, leaving 10 bases of the junction unmatched. This CDR3 region has 16 residues. Germline CDR1 MDHEN, CDR2 SYDVKM. CDR3 sequence (DNA): TGTGCCAGCAGGAAAAGGACAGGGCCGACCAATCAGCCCCAGCATTTT. Translation gives CASRKRTGPTNQPQHF.

This clone was observed once. The rearrangement links TRBV30 to TRBJ2-3; the D gene is possibly TRBD2 (5 bases). V was shortened by 2 bases and J by 6 bases, with 12 bases between the two germline ends. Germline lookup yields CDR1 GTSNPN and CDR2 SVGIG (reference sequence). This CDR3 comprises 13 residues. CDR3 region: CAWSWRSRDTQYF. As DNA, the CDR3 is TGTGCCTGGAGTTGGAGGTCTAGGGATACGCAGTATTTT.

The chain links TRBV7-9 to TRBJ2-5; 7 nucleotides match TRBD1. J was trimmed by 4 bases and V by 5 bases; bases with no gene match: 13. CDR3 length: 16 residues. Germline loops: CDR1 SEHNR, CDR2 FQNEAQ (reference sequence). CDR3 sequence (DNA): TGTGCCAGCAGCCAACCCCTGGACAGGTTCCGAGAGACCCAGTACTTC. Translating it yields CASSQPLDRFRETQYF.

The chain uses TRBV6-5 and TRBJ2-7; 7 nucleotides align to TRBD1. Germline V gene sequence: CDR1 MNHEY, CDR2 SVGAGI. J lost 0 bases, V lost 5 bases, and 7 bases had no gene match. The CDR3 consists of 15 residues. The CDR3 nucleotides are TGTGCCAGCAGTCCTCCCGGGACAGACTCCTACGAGCAGTACTTC. Translation gives CASSPPGTDSYEQYF.

The chain combines TRBV28 with TRBJ2-4; D may be TRBD1 (6 bases). Germline loops: CDR1 MDHEN, CDR2 SYDVKM. This CDR3 is 15 amino acids long. The V and J ends lost 6 bases and 0 bases respectively, with 12 bases between them. The chain's CDR3 is CASSLQGSAKNIQYF. CDR3 sequence (DNA): TGTGCCAGCAGCTTACAGGGTTCAGCCAAAAACATTCAGTACTTC. The variable domain in full, completed from reference TRBV28 and TRBJ2-4, reads DVKVTQSSRYLVKRTGEKVFLECVQDMDHENMFWYRQDPGLGLRLIYFSYDVKMKEKGDIPEGYSVSREKKERFSLILESASTNQTSMYLCASSLQGSAKNIQYFGAGTRLSVL.

This sequence joins TRBV19 and TRBJ1-5; 9 nucleotides match TRBD1. Germline values: CDR1 LNHDA, CDR2 SQIVND (reference sequence). CDR3 size: 21 residues. V was pared by 2 bases and J by 2 bases, with 19 bases of the junction left unmatched. In nucleotides, the CDR3 is TGTGCCAGTAGTATAAGGAGTGGGGGACAGGGTATACGCGGGGGCAATCAGCCCCAGCATTTT. Its translation is CASSIRSGGQGIRGGNQPQHF.

The rearrangement joins TRBV28 to TRBJ1-2, with D hard to call. The germline CDR1 and CDR2 sequences are MDHEN and SYDVKM. V gave up 7 bases and J gave up 4 bases, with 19 bases separating them. The CDR3 is made up of 15 amino acids. CDR3 nucleotides: TGTGCCAGCACCGAGGGAAGGATTCTATCCTATGGCTACACCTTC. As protein: CASTEGRILSYGYTF.

This clone was detected a few times. V usage is TRBV9 and J usage is TRBJ2-3; TRBD2 matches 7 bases. Germline assignment: CDR1 SGDLS and CDR2 YYNGEE. V shed 0 bases, J shed 2 bases, and the junction held 6 bases outside the gene matches. The CDR3 length is 16 residues. The CDR3 DNA follows: TGTGCCAGCAGCGTAGATCGAGCGGGACTCACAGATACGCAGTATTTT. Its translation: CASSVDRAGLTDTQYF.

This clone has only one observation. The CDR3 region is CASLRTGAYEQYF. The CDR3 DNA reads TGTGCGAGCTTAAGGACAGGGGCCTACGAGCAGTACTTC. The genes are TRBV5-6 and TRBJ2-7, with 9 bases matching TRBD1. This CDR3 region has 13 residues. The germline V gene encodes CDR1 SGHDT and CDR2 YYEEEE.